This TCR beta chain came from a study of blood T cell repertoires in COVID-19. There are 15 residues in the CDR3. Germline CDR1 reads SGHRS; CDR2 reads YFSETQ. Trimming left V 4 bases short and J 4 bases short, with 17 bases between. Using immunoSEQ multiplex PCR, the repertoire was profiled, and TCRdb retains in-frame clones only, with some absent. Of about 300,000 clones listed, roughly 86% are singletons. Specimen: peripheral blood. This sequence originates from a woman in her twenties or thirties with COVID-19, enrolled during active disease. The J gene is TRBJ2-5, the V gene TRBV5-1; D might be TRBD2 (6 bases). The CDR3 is CASSREFSYSETQYF. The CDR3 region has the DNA TGCGCCAGCAGCCGGGAGTTCAGCTACTCAGAGACCCAGTACTTC.